Listed here are 29 T cell receptor beta chains from one sample, sequenced in a study of blood T cell repertoires in COVID-19. Using immunoSEQ multiplex PCR, the repertoire was profiled, and TCRdb retains in-frame clones only, with some absent. Among some 200,000 clones listed, around 85% were seen once. Sequenced input: peripheral blood. Receptors were obtained from a woman between 65 and 79 years old with acute or convalescent COVID-19.

The CDR3 region has the DNA TGTGCCAGCAGCCTGGATCTACCTCCAATCAACAATGAGCAGTTCTTC. Translation gives CASSLDLPPINNEQFF. The chain recombines TRBV5-6 with TRBJ2-1; no clear D. V was trimmed by 4 bases and J by 5 bases, leaving 19 bases between them. The germline gives CDR1 SGHDT, CDR2 YYEEEE. The CDR3 loop spans 16 amino acids.

The chain has TRBV29-1 and TRBJ1-1; D may be TRBD1 (5 bases). The V end lost 7 bases, the J end lost 1 base, and 13 bases lay between the germline ends. The CDR3 length is 13 residues. Germline lookup yields CDR1 SQVTM and CDR2 ANQGSEA. The CDR3 sequence is CSAITGTNTEAFF. In DNA form, the CDR3 reads TGCAGCGCCATAACAGGTACGAACACTGAAGCTTTCTTT.

This rearrangement joins TRBV27 to TRBJ2-7; TRBD1 matches 9 bases. CDR3 length: 15 amino acids. Germline V gene data show CDR1 as MNHEY and CDR2 as SMNVEV (reference sequence). The V and J ends lost 5 bases and 3 bases, in that order; junction bases with no gene match: 8. CDR3 residues: CASSTQDRGVYEQYF. The CDR3 DNA follows: TGTGCCAGCAGTACACAAGACAGGGGGGTCTACGAGCAGTACTTC.

V is TRBV19 and J is TRBJ1-5; D gene ambiguous. This CDR3 region has 12 residues. Trimming left V 6 bases short and J 6 bases short, with 9 bases between. Germline V gene sequence: CDR1 LNHDA, CDR2 SQIVND (reference sequence). CDR3 DNA sequence: TGTGCCAGTAGCTTTCACGGTCAGCCCCAGCATTTT. Its translation is CASSFHGQPQHF.

CDR3 amino acids: CASSLSGTSPYEQYF. The DNA of the CDR3 is TGTGCCAGCAGCTTAAGTGGGACTAGTCCCTACGAGCAGTACTTC. The chain recombines TRBV7-2 with TRBJ2-7; TRBD2 agrees at 8 bases. V lost 2 bases and J lost 2; bases outside the gene matches: 5. CDR3 length: 15 residues. The germline V gene encodes CDR1 SGHTA and CDR2 FQGNSA.

This chain links TRBV6-5 with TRBJ1-2, with D perhaps TRBD1 (6 bases). Between the trimmed V and J ends, which lost 5 bases and 6 bases, there was a span of 10 bases. The germline V gene has CDR1 MNHEY and CDR2 SVGAGI. This CDR3 has 12 residues. CDR3 DNA: TGTGCCAGCAGTCCGAACAGGGATGGCTACACCTTC. It is translated as CASSPNRDGYTF.

This sequence joins TRBV19 and TRBJ1-5; no definite D call. Trimming took 4 bases from V and 7 from J, leaving 8 bases between them. The CDR3 runs to 12 residues. Per the germline V gene, CDR1 is LNHDA and CDR2 is SQIVND (reference sequence). CDR3 sequence (DNA): TGTGCCAGTAGTACTTACAACCAGCCCCAGCATTTT. The encoded protein is CASSTYNQPQHF.

V and J are TRBV7-8 and TRBJ1-2; no reliable D call. V shed 0 bases and J shed 5 bases, with 13 bases lying between them. Germline V gene sequence: CDR1 SGHVS, CDR2 FQNEAQ. This CDR3 is 15 amino acids long. CDR3 in amino acids: CASSLALGRVYGYTF. CDR3 DNA: TGTGCCAGCAGCTTAGCCTTGGGTCGGGTATATGGCTACACCTTC.

V and J are TRBV5-5 and TRBJ1-2, with 8 bases matching TRBD1. Germline CDR1 and CDR2: SGHKS and YYEKEE (reference sequence). This CDR3 region has 15 residues. The ends lost 4 bases at V and 9 bases at J; junction bases unmatched: 14. The CDR3 DNA reads TGTGCCAGCAGCGGTGACAGGGGAATTCTTCTAAGCTACACCTTC. It translates to CASSGDRGILLSYTF.

The chain is built from TRBV3-1 (or the pseudogene TRBV3-2) and TRBJ2-5, with TRBD1 matching 8 bases. With V trimmed by 4 bases and J by 4 bases, 17 bases remained unmatched. The CDR3 totals 18 residues. Germline V gene data show CDR1 as LGHDT and CDR2 as YNNKEL (reference sequence). CDR3 sequence (DNA): TGTGCCAGCAGCCCCCTCAGGACAGGGAAGGGTTGGGTAGAGACCCAGTACTTC. Protein: CASSPLRTGKGWVETQYF.

The chain employs TRBV24-1 and TRBJ2-2; TRBD1 matches at 11 bases. The germline V gene encodes CDR1 KGHDR and CDR2 SFDVKD. The CDR3 is 16 residues long. Trimming removed 3 bases from V and 6 bases from J; junction bases left unmatched: 5. CDR3 sequence: CATSDPGQGAAGELFF. The CDR3 region has the DNA TGTGCCACCAGTGATCCAGGACAGGGGGCTGCCGGGGAGCTGTTTTTT.

This clone was picked up one time. The V and J genes are TRBV28 and TRBJ2-1; tentatively, D is TRBD1 (6 bases). The V gene's germline CDR1 is MDHEN and CDR2 SYDVKM. The CDR3 runs 13 residues. Trimming stripped 5 bases from V and 10 bases from J, with 15 bases between. CDR3 sequence reads: CASSPPTGLEQFF. The CDR3 region has the DNA TGTGCCAGCAGTCCACCAACAGGGTTGGAGCAGTTCTTC.

This clone was seen a single time. The chain carries TRBV5-5 and TRBJ2-7, with 7 bases identical to TRBD1. From germline, CDR1 is SGHKS and CDR2 YYEKEE (reference sequence). The ends lost 4 bases at V and 7 bases at J; junction bases unmatched: 14. The CDR3 spans 15 residues. The CDR3 region has the DNA TGTGCCAGCAGCCCGGGAACGGGACAGCGAAGGGAGCAGTACTTC. Translating gives CASSPGTGQRREQYF.

V and J are TRBV5-1 and TRBJ1-1, with D perhaps TRBD1 (6 bases). The CDR3 is made up of 14 amino acids. V was cut by 6 bases and J by 1 base, with 13 bases left in between. The germline V gene encodes CDR1 SGHRS and CDR2 YFSETQ. The CDR3 reads CASNQGTGNTEAFF. The CDR3, as DNA: TGCGCCAGCAACCAGGGGACGGGGAACACTGAAGCTTTCTTT.

CDR3 nucleotide sequence: TGCGCCAGCAGCTTGGCCGTTAGCGGGGGGCCTAGCTCCTACGAGCAGTACTTC. This gives the protein CASSLAVSGGPSSYEQYF. The chain couples TRBV5-1 to TRBJ2-7; TRBD2 agrees at 10 bases. The CDR3 loop spans 18 amino acids. The V and J ends lost 0 bases and 0 bases, in that order; junction bases with no gene match: 9. The germline CDR1 and CDR2 sequences are SGHRS and YFSETQ.

The chain recombines TRBV2 with TRBJ1-5; no clear D. Germline V gene sequence: CDR1 SNHLY, CDR2 FYNNEI. The CDR3 totals 13 residues. Deletions cut 7 bases from V and 4 bases from J, with 11 bases between. The CDR3 DNA sequence: TGTGCCAGCACCAGGACGGGGAATCAGCCCCAGCATTTT. Its translation is CASTRTGNQPQHF.

The count of this clone is one. The chain uses TRBV7-9 and TRBJ1-5; perhaps TRBD1 as D (5 bases). Germline loops: CDR1 SEHNR, CDR2 FQNEAQ (reference sequence). The CDR3 runs 15 residues. V dropped 0 bases and J dropped 3 bases, with 9 bases sitting between them. The chain's CDR3 is CASSLAGALNQPQHF. CDR3 DNA sequence: TGTGCCAGCAGCTTAGCAGGGGCCCTCAATCAGCCCCAGCATTTT.

The chain joins TRBV6-5 to TRBJ2-5; D possibly corresponds to TRBD1 (6 bases). From germline, CDR1 is MNHEY and CDR2 SVGAGI. Trimming stripped 4 bases from V and 4 bases from J, with 16 bases between. The CDR3 length is 15 residues. This CDR3 is CASSLRTGHPETQYF. DNA of the CDR3: TGTGCCAGCAGTTTGAGAACAGGGCATCCAGAGACCCAGTACTTC.

The chain is built from TRBV12-5 and TRBJ2-1; 14 bases fit TRBD2. CDR1 LGHNT and CDR2 FRNRAP come from the germline V gene. The CDR3 contains 17 residues. V trimming: 1 base; J trimming: 5 bases; junction bases outside the gene matches: 4. The CDR3 region has the DNA TGTGCTAGTGGTTTGGCGACTAGCGGGAGGGCTAACAATGAGCAGTTCTTC. This encodes CASGLATSGRANNEQFF.

This sequence joins TRBV5-1 and TRBJ2-3; 7 positions agree with TRBD2. Germline V gene data show CDR1 as SGHRS and CDR2 as YFSETQ. The V and J ends lost 3 bases and 0 bases, in that order; junction bases with no gene match: 10. This CDR3 is built from 17 residues. CDR3 DNA: TGCGCCAGCAGCTGGGGTGGCGGGGGTTCTAGCACAGATACGCAGTATTTT. This translates into CASSWGGGGSSTDTQYF.

This chain uses TRBV19 with TRBJ1-2; D uncertain. In germline, CDR1 is LNHDA, CDR2 SQIVND (reference sequence). The CDR3 is made up of 13 amino acids. Trimming stripped 4 bases from V and 5 bases from J, with 11 bases between. The CDR3 reads CASSTPAGYGYTF. CDR3 DNA sequence: TGTGCCAGTAGTACCCCGGCAGGTTATGGCTACACCTTC.

This chain links TRBV4-1 with TRBJ1-2, with a possible D match to TRBD1 (5 bases). This CDR3 is 13 amino acids long. The germline CDR1 and CDR2 sequences are MGHRA and YSYEKL. Between the trimmed V and J ends, which lost 5 bases and 5 bases, there was a span of 12 bases. This CDR3 is CASSSDRQYGYTF. In nucleotides, the CDR3 is TGCGCCAGCAGCTCCGACAGACAATATGGCTACACCTTC.

The V call is TRBV5-4, the J call TRBJ2-1, with 7 bases identical to TRBD2. Germline assignment: CDR1 SGHNT and CDR2 YYREEE (reference sequence). J gave up 9 bases and V 6 bases, and 15 bases lay outside the gene matches. The CDR3 is made up of 15 amino acids. Here the CDR3 DNA reads TGTGCCAGCACCCCTGGCGGGGGTCAACTTGGTGAGCAGTTCTTC. This translates into CASTPGGGQLGEQFF.

This clone showed up just a few times. Other nucleotide sequences from this sample produce the same CDR3. The CDR3 sequence is CASSRQGAYEQYF. The CDR3, as DNA: TGTGCCAGCAGTCGGCAGGGGGCCTACGAGCAGTACTTC. The rearrangement uses TRBV27 and TRBJ2-7, with 7 bases lining up with TRBD1. The CDR3 runs to 13 residues. The germline V gene has CDR1 MNHEY and CDR2 SMNVEV (reference sequence). Trimming took 5 bases from V and 2 from J; bases not matched to a gene: 3.

V and J are TRBV29-1 and TRBJ1-6; D call uncertain. The CDR3 is 14 residues long. Per germline, CDR1 SQVTM and CDR2 ANQGSEA. Between the trimmed V and J ends, which lost 4 bases and 0 bases, there was a span of 7 bases. The CDR3 here is CSVAESSYNSPLHF. For the CDR3, the DNA is TGCAGCGTTGCAGAGAGCTCCTATAATTCACCCCTCCACTTT.

The rearrangement uses TRBV5-1 and TRBJ2-7; D unresolved. Per germline, CDR1 SGHRS and CDR2 YFSETQ. V lost 0 bases and J lost 1, with 8 bases in between. The CDR3 loop spans 14 amino acids. Written as DNA, the CDR3 is TGCGCCAGCAGCTTGGAGGCGGTATCCTACGAGCAGTACTTC. Translating it yields CASSLEAVSYEQYF.

The chain uses TRBV6-5 and TRBJ2-1, with 7 bases fitting TRBD1. The CDR3 spans 14 residues. Germline lookup yields CDR1 MNHEY and CDR2 SVGAGI. With V trimmed by 5 bases and J by 0 bases, 1 base remained unmatched. DNA of the CDR3: TGTGCCAGCAGTCCAGGGGGCTCCTACAATGAGCAGTTCTTC. Encoded protein: CASSPGGSYNEQFF.

The chain has TRBV15 and TRBJ1-6; TRBD1 matches at 9 bases. There are 15 residues in the CDR3. The germline V gene encodes CDR1 LNHNV and CDR2 YYDKDF (reference sequence). The ends lost 5 bases at V and 6 bases at J; junction bases unmatched: 5. The CDR3 is CATSGTGRGNSPLHF. The CDR3 DNA sequence: TGTGCCACCAGCGGGACAGGGCGAGGTAATTCACCCCTCCACTTT.

The chain couples TRBV9 to TRBJ2-1; TRBD2 agrees at 11 bases. Germline lookup yields CDR1 SGDLS and CDR2 YYNGEE. J was trimmed by 7 bases and V by 2 bases; bases with no gene match: 2. CDR3 size: 14 residues. CDR3 sequence reads: CASSVASGRNEQFF. The CDR3 bases are TGTGCCAGCAGCGTGGCTAGCGGGAGGAATGAGCAGTTCTTC.